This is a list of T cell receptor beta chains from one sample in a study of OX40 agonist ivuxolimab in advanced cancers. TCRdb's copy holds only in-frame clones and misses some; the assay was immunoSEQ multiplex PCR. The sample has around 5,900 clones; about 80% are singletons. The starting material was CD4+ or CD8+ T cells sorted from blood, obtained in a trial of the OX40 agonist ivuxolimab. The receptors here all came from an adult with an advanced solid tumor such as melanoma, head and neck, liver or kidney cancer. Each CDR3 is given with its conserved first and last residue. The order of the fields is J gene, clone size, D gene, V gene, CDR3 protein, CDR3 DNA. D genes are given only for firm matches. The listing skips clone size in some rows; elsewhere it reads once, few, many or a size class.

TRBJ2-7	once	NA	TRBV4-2	CASSQETGSSYEQYF	TGTGCCAGCAGCCAAGAGACAGGATCTTCCTACGAGCAGTACTTC
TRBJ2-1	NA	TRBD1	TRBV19	CASSRDRGGYNEQFF	TGTGCCAGTAGTCGCGACAGGGGGGGCTACAATGAGCAGTTCTTC
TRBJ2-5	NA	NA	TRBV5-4	CASSSAGQETQYF	TGTGCCAGCAGCTCGGCCGGGCAAGAGACCCAGTACTTC
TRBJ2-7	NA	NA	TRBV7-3	CASSLSRAGEQYF	TGTGCCAGCAGCTTAAGCCGTGCGGGCGAGCAGTACTTC
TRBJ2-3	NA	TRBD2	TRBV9	CASSTRLASDTQYF	TGTGCCAGCAGCACCAGACTAGCCTCAGATACGCAGTATTTT
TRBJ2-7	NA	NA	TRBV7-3	CASSFGGGSYEQYF	TGTGCCAGCAGCTTCGGCGGCGGATCTTACGAGCAGTACTTC
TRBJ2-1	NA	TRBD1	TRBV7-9	CASSPQGSGQGYNEQFF	TGTGCCAGCAGCCCCCAAGGGTCGGGACAGGGGTACAATGAGCAGTTCTTC
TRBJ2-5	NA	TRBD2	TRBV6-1	CASSWTRDVQYF	TGTGCCAGCAGCTGGACTAGGGACGTGCAGTACTTC
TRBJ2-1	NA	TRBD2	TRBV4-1	CASSQARGAYNEQFF	TGCGCCAGCAGCCAAGCCCGGGGGGCCTACAATGAGCAGTTCTTC
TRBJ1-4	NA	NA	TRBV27	CASSERGTNEKLFF	TGTGCCAGCAGTGAGAGGGGGACTAATGAAAAACTGTTTTTT
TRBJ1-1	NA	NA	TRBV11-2	CASSLGGWGVGTEAFF	TGTGCCAGCAGCTTAGGGGGTTGGGGTGTCGGCACTGAAGCTTTCTTT
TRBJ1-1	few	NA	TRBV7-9	CASRPLGSFGPNTEAFF	TGTGCCAGCAGACCTTTGGGGAGCTTTGGGCCGAACACTGAAGCTTTCTTT
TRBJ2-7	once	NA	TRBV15	CATSRDLRSYEQYF	TGTGCCACCAGCAGAGATCTCAGGTCCTACGAGCAGTACTTC
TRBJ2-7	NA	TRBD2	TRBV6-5	CASSYGSGGFDEQYF	TGTGCCAGCAGTTACGGTAGCGGGGGGTTCGACGAGCAGTACTTC
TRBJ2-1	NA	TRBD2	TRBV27	CASSTRGGPYNEQFF	TGTGCCAGCAGTACTCGGGGGGGCCCTTACAATGAGCAGTTCTTC
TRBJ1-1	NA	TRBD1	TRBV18	CASSPPGQGITEAFF	TGTGCCAGCTCACCACCGGGACAGGGGATCACTGAAGCTTTCTTT
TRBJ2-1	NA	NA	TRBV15	CATSREGVSYNEQFF	TGTGCCACCAGCAGAGAAGGGGTCTCCTACAATGAGCAGTTCTTC
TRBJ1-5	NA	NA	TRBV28	CASSLTAGTFNQPQHF	TGTGCCAGCAGTTTAACAGCAGGAACCTTCAATCAGCCCCAGCATTTT
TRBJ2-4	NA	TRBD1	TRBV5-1	CASSPTDRAGIQYF	TGCGCCAGCAGCCCGACGGACAGGGCCGGGATTCAGTACTTC
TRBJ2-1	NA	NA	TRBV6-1	CASSGGTDYNEQFF	TGTGCCAGCAGTGGCGGGACAGACTACAATGAGCAGTTCTTC
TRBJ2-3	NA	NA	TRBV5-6	CASSLYDTQYF	TGTGCCAGCAGCTTGTATGATACGCAGTATTTT
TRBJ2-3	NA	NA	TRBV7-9	CASTPRDTQYF	TGTGCCAGCACCCCTAGGGATACGCAGTATTTT
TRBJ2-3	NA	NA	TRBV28	CASSLGSPSTDTQYF	TGTGCCAGCAGTCTAGGGAGTCCCTCCACAGATACGCAGTATTTT
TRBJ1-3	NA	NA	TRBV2	CASSEAGEGNTIYF	TGTGCCAGCAGTGAAGCGGGGGAGGGAAACACCATATATTTT
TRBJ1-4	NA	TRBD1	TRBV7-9	CASSLKQGPNEKLFF	TGTGCCAGCAGCTTAAAACAGGGGCCGAATGAAAAACTGTTTTTT
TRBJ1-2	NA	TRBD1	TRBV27	CASSLWGTGDYGYTF	TGTGCCAGCAGTTTGTGGGGGACAGGGGACTATGGCTACACCTTC
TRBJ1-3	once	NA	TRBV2	CASSEEGDTIYF	TGTGCCAGCAGTGAAGAGGGTGACACCATATATTTT
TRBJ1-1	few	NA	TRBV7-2	CASSLAGWVGGTEAFF	TGTGCCAGCAGCTTAGCAGGTTGGGTTGGCGGGACTGAAGCTTTCTTT
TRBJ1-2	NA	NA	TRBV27	CASSYGDGYTF	TGTGCCAGCAGTTACGGGGATGGCTACACCTTC
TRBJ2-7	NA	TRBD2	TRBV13	CASSTGTSGSFPYEQYF	TGTGCCAGCAGCACCGGGACTAGCGGAAGCTTCCCCTACGAGCAGTACTTC
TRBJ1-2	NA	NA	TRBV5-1	CASNLTPTLNDGYTF	TGCGCCAGCAACCTCACCCCGACTCTGAACGACGGCTACACCTTC
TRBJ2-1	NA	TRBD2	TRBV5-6	CASSFWTSGRPEEFF	TGTGCCAGCAGCTTTTGGACTAGCGGGAGGCCCGAGGAGTTCTTC
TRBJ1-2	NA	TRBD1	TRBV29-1	CSVLSPQGDGYTF	TGCAGCGTCCTAAGCCCACAGGGGGATGGCTACACCTTC
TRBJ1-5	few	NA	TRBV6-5	CASSYGVTNQPQHF	TGTGCCAGCAGTTACGGGGTTACCAATCAGCCCCAGCATTTT
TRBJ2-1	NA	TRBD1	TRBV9	CASSVAGTAYNEQFF	TGTGCCAGCAGCGTAGCCGGGACAGCATACAATGAGCAGTTCTTC
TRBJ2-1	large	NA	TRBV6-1	CASSENAASSSNEQFF	TGTGCCAGCAGTGAAAACGCGGCGTCCTCGAGCAATGAGCAGTTCTTC
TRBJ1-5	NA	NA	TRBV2	CASSVGRAGNQPQHF	TGTGCCAGCAGTGTAGGGAGGGCCGGCAATCAGCCCCAGCATTTT
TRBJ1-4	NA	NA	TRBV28	CASSLSRDGDEKLFF	TGTGCCAGCAGTTTATCTCGGGACGGAGATGAAAAACTGTTTTTT
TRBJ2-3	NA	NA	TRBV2	CASSRNRERGTDTQYF	TGTGCCAGCAGCAGAAACAGGGAGAGGGGCACAGATACGCAGTATTTT
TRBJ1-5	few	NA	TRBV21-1	CASSTQVPYSNQPQHF	TGTGCCAGCAGCACCCAGGTACCTTATAGCAATCAGCCCCAGCATTTT
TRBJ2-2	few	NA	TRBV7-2	CASSPDMGDFYTGELFF	TGTGCCAGCAGCCCTGATATGGGGGACTTCTACACCGGGGAGCTGTTTTTT
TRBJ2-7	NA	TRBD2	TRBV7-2	CASSWGLAGPYEQYF	TGTGCCAGCAGCTGGGGACTAGCGGGCCCCTACGAGCAGTACTTC
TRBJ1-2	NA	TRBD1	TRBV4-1	CASSQARGRGYGYTF	TGCGCCAGCAGCCAAGCCAGGGGGCGCGGCTATGGCTACACCTTC